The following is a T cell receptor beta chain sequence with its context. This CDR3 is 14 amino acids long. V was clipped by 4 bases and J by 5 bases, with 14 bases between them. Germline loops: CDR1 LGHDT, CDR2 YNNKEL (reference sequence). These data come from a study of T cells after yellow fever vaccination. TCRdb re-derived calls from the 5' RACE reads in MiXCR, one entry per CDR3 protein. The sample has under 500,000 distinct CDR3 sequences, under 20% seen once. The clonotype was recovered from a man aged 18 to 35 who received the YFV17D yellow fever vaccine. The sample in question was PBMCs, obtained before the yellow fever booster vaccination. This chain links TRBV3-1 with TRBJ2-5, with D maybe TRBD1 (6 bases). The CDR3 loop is CASSLDRPSETQYF. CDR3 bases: TGTGCCAGCAGCCTCGACAGGCCATCGGAGACCCAGTACTTC.